A selection of T cell receptor beta chains follows, all from one sample in a study of blood T cell repertoires in COVID-19. The table came from immunoSEQ multiplex PCR; TCRdb's copy has only in-frame clones and leaves some out. The top ten hold around 3.5% of the sample, which has 180,000 or so clones, roughly 86% seen once. The sequenced material came from peripheral blood. The receptors derive from a man aged 65-85 years with acute or convalescent COVID-19. Both conserved end residues are part of each CDR3. Each record gives: D gene, V gene, clone size, J gene, CDR3 protein, CDR3 DNA. A D gene is named only where the DNA matches it firmly. Clone size is stated in some rows and not others, as once, few, many or a class when expanded.

d_gene: TRBD1; v_gene: TRBV11-3; abundance: NA; j_gene: TRBJ2-3; CDR3aa: CASSRDSRTDTQYF; CDR3nt: TGTGCCAGCAGTCGGGACAGTCGCACAGATACGCAGTATTTT
d_gene: TRBD1; v_gene: TRBV5-1; abundance: NA; j_gene: TRBJ1-6; CDR3aa: CASSPGQGYSPLHF; CDR3nt: TGCGCCAGCAGCCCAGGACAGGGTTATTCACCCCTCCACTTT
d_gene: NA; v_gene: TRBV18; abundance: NA; j_gene: TRBJ1-3; CDR3aa: CASSPGLVISGNTIYF; CDR3nt: TGTGCCAGCTCACCAGGACTGGTAATCTCTGGAAACACCATATATTTT
d_gene: NA; v_gene: TRBV18; abundance: NA; j_gene: TRBJ2-1; CDR3aa: CASSPPASDNEQFF; CDR3nt: TGTGCCAGCTCACCACCGGCTAGCGATAATGAGCAGTTCTTC
d_gene: NA; v_gene: TRBV3-1/TRBV3-2; abundance: NA; j_gene: TRBJ1-1; CDR3aa: CASSLGSNTEAFF; CDR3nt: TGTGCCAGCAGCCTCGGGTCGAACACTGAAGCTTTCTTT
d_gene: TRBD1; v_gene: TRBV7-2; abundance: NA; j_gene: TRBJ2-1; CDR3aa: CASSPEGTDNNEQFF; CDR3nt: TGTGCCAGCAGCCCAGAGGGGACAGATAACAATGAGCAGTTCTTC
d_gene: NA; v_gene: TRBV4-2; abundance: NA; j_gene: TRBJ1-5; CDR3aa: CASSQDRMSNQPQHF; CDR3nt: TGTGCCAGCAGCCAAGACAGAATGAGCAATCAGCCCCAGCATTTT
d_gene: NA; v_gene: TRBV5-1; abundance: few; j_gene: TRBJ2-7; CDR3aa: CASSLAWSSNYEQYF; CDR3nt: TGCGCCAGCAGCTTGGCGTGGAGCTCAAACTACGAGCAGTACTTC
d_gene: TRBD1; v_gene: TRBV24-1; abundance: NA; j_gene: TRBJ1-2; CDR3aa: CATQHPRGQNYGYTF; CDR3nt: TGTGCCACTCAACACCCCAGGGGGCAGAACTATGGCTACACCTTC
d_gene: NA; v_gene: TRBV4-3; abundance: NA; j_gene: TRBJ2-1; CDR3aa: CASSQKAGAFSYNEQFF; CDR3nt: TGCGCCAGCAGCCAAAAGGCGGGGGCCTTCTCCTACAATGAGCAGTTCTTC
d_gene: NA; v_gene: TRBV5-3; abundance: NA; j_gene: TRBJ2-7; CDR3aa: CARSLVPDLSYEQYF; CDR3nt: TGTGCCAGAAGCTTGGTTCCGGACTTATCCTACGAGCAGTACTTC
d_gene: NA; v_gene: TRBV6-5; abundance: NA; j_gene: TRBJ1-2; CDR3aa: CASSYGVYYGYTF; CDR3nt: TGTGCCAGCAGTTACGGAGTTTACTATGGCTACACCTTC
d_gene: TRBD1; v_gene: TRBV6-6; abundance: NA; j_gene: TRBJ2-3; CDR3aa: CASRPGQGAGDTQYF; CDR3nt: TGTGCCAGCAGGCCCGGACAGGGGGCGGGAGATACGCAGTATTTT
d_gene: NA; v_gene: TRBV7-3; abundance: NA; j_gene: TRBJ1-2; CDR3aa: CASSLSGGYTF; CDR3nt: TGTGCCAGCAGCTTATCGGGTGGCTACACCTTC
d_gene: TRBD2; v_gene: TRBV18; abundance: NA; j_gene: TRBJ2-3; CDR3aa: CASSPTSGSSTDTQYF; CDR3nt: TGTGCCAGCTCACCGACTAGCGGGTCTAGCACAGATACGCAGTATTTT
d_gene: NA; v_gene: TRBV3-1/TRBV3-2; abundance: once; j_gene: TRBJ2-7; CDR3aa: CASSHGAFYEQYF; CDR3nt: TGTGCCAGCAGCCATGGGGCCTTCTACGAGCAGTACTTC
d_gene: NA; v_gene: TRBV5-1; abundance: NA; j_gene: TRBJ2-3; CDR3aa: CASGRTSTDTQYF; CDR3nt: TGCGCCAGCGGGAGAACTAGCACAGATACGCAGTATTTT
d_gene: NA; v_gene: TRBV6-6; abundance: NA; j_gene: TRBJ1-2; CDR3aa: CASRSGTNYGYTF; CDR3nt: TGTGCCAGCAGGTCCGGGACTAACTATGGCTACACCTTC
d_gene: TRBD1; v_gene: TRBV6-5; abundance: few; j_gene: TRBJ2-5; CDR3aa: CASRGQGETQYF; CDR3nt: TGTGCCAGCAGGGGACAGGGAGAGACCCAGTACTTC
d_gene: TRBD1; v_gene: TRBV5-5; abundance: NA; j_gene: TRBJ1-2; CDR3aa: CASSSTGGVRGYTF; CDR3nt: TGTGCCAGCAGCTCGACAGGGGGCGTGAGGGGCTACACCTTC
d_gene: NA; v_gene: TRBV5-6; abundance: NA; j_gene: TRBJ2-5; CDR3aa: CASSREALFQETQYF; CDR3nt: TGTGCCAGCAGCAGGGAGGCCCTATTCCAAGAGACCCAGTACTTC
d_gene: TRBD2; v_gene: TRBV28; abundance: NA; j_gene: TRBJ2-1; CDR3aa: CASSSTISGRAYNEQFF; CDR3nt: TGTGCCAGCAGTTCCACAATTAGCGGGAGGGCCTACAATGAGCAGTTCTTC
d_gene: TRBD2; v_gene: TRBV4-3; abundance: NA; j_gene: TRBJ2-1; CDR3aa: CASSQDRGGYDNEQFF; CDR3nt: TGCGCCAGCAGCCAAGATCGCGGGGGGTACGACAATGAGCAGTTCTTC
d_gene: TRBD1; v_gene: TRBV7-3; abundance: NA; j_gene: TRBJ2-1; CDR3aa: CASSLSFPGQEVYNEQFF; CDR3nt: TGTGCCAGCAGCTTGAGTTTCCCGGGACAGGAGGTTTACAATGAGCAGTTCTTC
d_gene: NA; v_gene: TRBV5-1; abundance: NA; j_gene: TRBJ1-4; CDR3aa: CASSLRSATNEKLFF; CDR3nt: TGCGCCAGCAGCCTCCGATCAGCAACTAATGAAAAACTGTTTTTT
d_gene: TRBD1; v_gene: TRBV10-3; abundance: NA; j_gene: TRBJ2-3; CDR3aa: CAIRQGAEGTDTQYF; CDR3nt: TGTGCCATCAGGCAGGGGGCGGAGGGCACAGATACGCAGTATTTT
d_gene: TRBD2; v_gene: TRBV28; abundance: NA; j_gene: TRBJ2-4; CDR3aa: CASSLLSLMRTSGNIQYF; CDR3nt: TGTGCCAGCAGTTTACTTTCCTTGATGAGGACTAGCGGGAACATTCAGTACTTC
d_gene: TRBD1; v_gene: TRBV29-1; abundance: NA; j_gene: TRBJ2-7; CDR3aa: CSVVGTAYEQYF; CDR3nt: TGCAGCGTTGTAGGGACAGCCTACGAGCAGTACTTC
d_gene: TRBD2; v_gene: TRBV27; abundance: NA; j_gene: TRBJ2-7; CDR3aa: CASSFGSGRYEQYF; CDR3nt: TGTGCCAGCAGTTTCGGTAGCGGGCGCTACGAGCAGTACTTC
d_gene: TRBD1; v_gene: TRBV7-9; abundance: NA; j_gene: TRBJ2-3; CDR3aa: CASSKWTGVYDTQYF; CDR3nt: TGTGCCAGCAGCAAGTGGACAGGGGTTTACGATACGCAGTATTTT
d_gene: NA; v_gene: TRBV7-8; abundance: NA; j_gene: TRBJ1-5; CDR3aa: CASSLYRVSNQPQHF; CDR3nt: TGTGCCAGCAGCCTATACAGGGTTAGCAATCAGCCCCAGCATTTT
d_gene: TRBD1; v_gene: TRBV7-3; abundance: NA; j_gene: TRBJ2-2; CDR3aa: CASSRDRDTGELFF; CDR3nt: TGTGCCAGCAGCCGTGACAGGGACACCGGGGAGCTGTTTTTT
d_gene: TRBD2; v_gene: TRBV11-2; abundance: NA; j_gene: TRBJ2-5; CDR3aa: CASSRTSGGGQETQYF; CDR3nt: TGTGCCAGCAGCAGGACTAGCGGGGGGGGACAAGAGACCCAGTACTTC